The T cell receptor (beta chain) described here comes from a study of T-cell memory formation after mild COVID-19. Study results and caveats: Contracting CD8+ clones were enriched in EMRA, CD4+ mainly in CM and EM. What remained unconfirmed was the SARS-CoV-2 specificity of second-wave clones peaking on day 37.

One entry per CDR3 protein, called by TCRdb with MiXCR from the 5' RACE reads. The data show fewer than 600,000 distinct CDR3 sequences, less than 25% seen once. The CDR3 covers 16 residues. Unmatched junction bases numbered 8, after V lost 4 bases and J lost 2 bases. Germline V CDR1 and CDR2: SEHNR, FQNEAQ (reference sequence). This clonotype was counted between two and nine times. Its antigen is unknown. The J gene is TRBJ2-3, the V gene TRBV7-9; TRBD1 aligns across 8 bases. Sequencing was performed on PBMCs or a T cell subset sorted from them (not recorded which). The TCR was taken from an adult woman who had mild COVID-19 (a few samples of this study predate the infection). Cell type and time point are not known. CDR3 nucleotide sequence: TGTGCCAGCAGCTCAGGACAGGGAATACTCACAGATACGCAGTATTTT. It codes for CASSSGQGILTDTQYF.